The next 32 T cell receptor beta chains were all read from a single sample in a study of beta chain features in type 1 diabetes. Study results and caveats: Type 1 diabetes patients had TCRB CDR3s that were shorter (moderately but significantly so) in all four CD4+ subsets.

No antigen has been identified for these receptors. Expressed TCRB transcripts were sequenced because the entire RNA isolate underwent reverse transcription. Assay: immunoSEQ multiplex PCR; the TCRdb copy retains only in-frame clones and omits some. The repertoire has around 310,000 clones, roughly 13% of them found once; the top ten carry over 0.014%. Material: naive CD4+ T cells from blood. These receptor sequences come from a woman aged 18-29 years with type 1 diabetes.

The chain couples TRBV6-1 to TRBJ2-7; weak D call: TRBD2 (6 bases). The CDR3 totals 14 residues. Deletions cut 6 bases from V and 3 bases from J, with 15 bases between. Germline V gives CDR1 MNHNS, CDR2 SASEGT. In DNA, the CDR3 is TGTGCCAGCAGATTGGGGGGTTCGGGCTACGAGCAGTACGTC. This codes for CASRLGGSGYEQYV.

The chain joins TRBV2 to TRBJ2-3, with 7 bases that match TRBD2. CDR1 is SNHLY and CDR2 is FYNNEI in the germline V gene. CDR3 size: 14 residues. With 5 bases clipped from V and 1 base from J, the junction kept 3 bases outside the gene matches. CDR3 sequence (DNA): TGTGCCAGCAGTCCCCTAGCGGGCACAGATACGCAGTATTTT. This translates into CASSPLAGTDTQYF. Combining the CDR3 with reference TRBV2 and TRBJ2-3 gives the whole variable domain EPEVTQTPSHQVTQMGQEVILRCVPISNHLYFYWYRQILGQKVEFLVSFYNNEISEKSEIFDDQFSVERPDGSNFTLKIRSTKLEDSAMYFCASSPLAGTDTQYFGPGTRLTVL.

J is TRBJ2-3 and V is TRBV28; 10 bases are shared with TRBD2. The J segment lost 0 bases and the V segment lost 4 bases, leaving 4 bases of the junction unmatched. Germline CDR1 reads MDHEN; CDR2 reads SYDVKM. CDR3 length: 16 residues. CDR3 nucleotide sequence: TGTGCCAGCAGTTCTAGACTAGCGGGTAGCACAGATACGCAGTATTTT. This sequence encodes CASSSRLAGSTDTQYF.

This clone turned up a few times. The rearrangement joins TRBV4-1 to TRBJ2-5; 7 bases match TRBD1. The V gene end was trimmed by 1 base and the J gene end by 5 bases; junction bases not matched to a gene: 4. The germline V gene encodes CDR1 MGHRA and CDR2 YSYEKL. There are 14 residues in the CDR3. The CDR3 sequence is CASSQAGGTETQYF. The CDR3 DNA follows: TGCGCCAGCAGCCAAGCAGGGGGAACGGAGACCCAGTACTTC.

J is TRBJ2-1 and V is TRBV12-5; 9 bases agree with TRBD2. Germline V gene data show CDR1 as LGHNT and CDR2 as FRNRAP. The CDR3 is 17 amino acids. The ends lost 0 bases at V and 0 bases at J; junction bases unmatched: 3. The CDR3 sequence: CASGLVSGGSSYNEQFF. CDR3 bases: TGTGCTAGTGGTTTGGTCAGCGGGGGGAGCTCCTACAATGAGCAGTTCTTC.

This chain links TRBV27 with TRBJ1-2; no reliable D call. The CDR3 totals 14 residues. CDR1 is MNHEY, CDR2 SMNVEV, per germline (reference sequence). Trimming stripped 5 bases from V and 3 bases from J, with 13 bases between. CDR3 loop: CASSRRAGDYGYTF. The CDR3, as DNA: TGTGCCAGCAGTCGGAGGGCTGGGGACTATGGCTACACCTTC.

Comment on this clone: In the same sample, other DNA sequences code for this CDR3. The V gene is TRBV5-1, the J gene TRBJ2-7; TRBD1 matches at 8 bases. CDR3 size: 14 residues. Looked up from germline, CDR1 is SGHRS and CDR2 is YFSETQ. The junction had 6 bases not matched to a gene; V was cut back by 4 bases and J by 3 bases. CDR3 DNA sequence: TGCGCCAGCAGCGTGTGGACAGGGAGCTACGAGCAGTACGTC. Translated: CASSVWTGSYEQYV.

This clone was counted once. V is TRBV7-3 and J is TRBJ2-5; 14 bases are a match to TRBD2. Germline V gene sequence: CDR1 SGHTA, CDR2 FQGTGA. This CDR3 has 16 residues. Trimming at V came to 5 bases and at J to 3 bases, leaving 5 bases not matched to a gene. The CDR3 region has the DNA TGTGCCAGCAGCCCTCAGGGACTAGCGGGAGAAGAGACCCAGTACTTC. This translates into CASSPQGLAGEETQYF.

This clone showed up just a few times. J is TRBJ1-2 and V is TRBV5-1; D call uncertain. Trimming took off 4 bases at V and 4 bases at J, with 14 bases between the two ends. CDR3 length: 14 residues. CDR1 and CDR2 (germline): SGHRS, YFSETQ. The CDR3 loop reads CASSPAGILYGYTF. DNA for the CDR3: TGCGCCAGCAGCCCGGCGGGGATCCTCTATGGCTACACCTTC.

This clone was observed a handful of times. This chain uses TRBV7-9 with TRBJ2-2; TRBD2 agrees at 7 bases. The J segment lost 1 base and the V segment lost 4 bases, leaving 9 bases of the junction unmatched. Germline V gene lookup returns CDR1 SEHNR and CDR2 FQNEAQ (reference sequence). This CDR3 region has 17 residues. Written as DNA, the CDR3 is TGTGCCAGCAGCTCTTCACCTAGCGGAGAGAACACCGGGGAGCTGTTTTTT. It specifies CASSSSPSGENTGELFF.

This clone has a handful of counts. The chain uses TRBV5-1 and TRBJ2-3; possibly TRBD2 for D (5 bases). This CDR3 spans 14 amino acids. The V gene's germline CDR1 is SGHRS and CDR2 YFSETQ. V was clipped by 2 bases and J by 3 bases, with 10 bases between them. CDR3 region: CASSFSGGTDTQYF. The CDR3 DNA follows: TGCGCCAGCAGCTTCAGCGGAGGTACAGATACGCAGTATTTT.

The J gene is TRBJ2-2, the V gene TRBV30; 9 bases are shared with TRBD2. This CDR3 is 14 amino acids long. Per the germline V gene, CDR1 is GTSNPN and CDR2 is SVGIG (reference sequence). The V and J ends lost 0 bases and 4 bases, in that order; junction bases with no gene match: 0. The CDR3 bases are TGTGCCTGGAGTGTACTAGCGGGCACCGGGGAGCTGTTTTTT. The encoded protein is CAWSVLAGTGELFF.

The CDR3 loop reads CAWSRDRAQPQHF. CDR3 DNA: TGTGCCTGGAGTCGCGACAGGGCTCAGCCCCAGCATTTT. V and J are TRBV30 and TRBJ1-5; TRBD1 matches at 7 bases. Germline assignment: CDR1 GTSNPN and CDR2 SVGIG (reference sequence). The length of the CDR3 is 13 residues. Trimming cost V 2 bases and J 6 bases; bases outside gene matches: 4.

This CDR3 is CASRINRGDSYEQYV. For the CDR3, the DNA is TGTGCCAGCAGGATAAACAGGGGGGACTCCTACGAGCAGTACGTC. This chain uses TRBV6-5 with TRBJ2-7; 8 bases are shared with TRBD1. Losses at the gene ends were 6 bases for V and 0 bases for J; bases not matched to a gene: 7. Per germline, CDR1 MNHEY and CDR2 SVGAGI. The CDR3 is 15 amino acids.

The rearrangement uses TRBV5-5 and TRBJ2-7; 12 bases are shared with TRBD2. This CDR3 region has 18 residues. V shed 0 bases and J 4 bases; nucleotides not matched to a gene: 11. Germline V gene lookup returns CDR1 SGHKS and CDR2 YYEKEE (reference sequence). The CDR3 region has the DNA TGTGCCAGCAGCTTGGATGGCGCGGGTACTAGCGGGAGGTACGAGCAGTACTTC. This sequence encodes CASSLDGAGTSGRYEQYF.

The V call is TRBV11-2, the J call TRBJ1-5, with a possible D match to TRBD1 (6 bases). This CDR3 has 15 amino acids. Germline V gives CDR1 SGHAT, CDR2 FQNNGV. The V gene lost 4 bases and the J gene lost 6 bases, with 16 bases spanning the gap. CDR3 coding DNA: TGTGCCAGCAGCTCCCTGGGGGCGGCGGGTCAGCCCCAGCATTTT. This encodes CASSSLGAAGQPQHF. Together with reference TRBV11-2 and TRBJ1-5, the CDR3 gives the full variable domain: EAGVAQSPRYKIIEKRQSVAFWCNPISGHATLYWYQQILGQGPKLLIQFQNNGVVDDSQLPKDRFSAERLKGVDSTLKIQPAKLEDSAVYLCASSSLGAAGQPQHFGDGTRLSIL.

The chain is built from TRBV7-3 and TRBJ2-6; maybe TRBD1 (6 bases). V shed 3 bases and J shed 0 bases, with 12 bases lying between them. The CDR3 sequence is 17 residues long. From germline, CDR1 is SGHTA and CDR2 FQGTGA. The CDR3 DNA follows: TGTGCCAGCAGCTTTGGACAGTTGGGCTCTGGGGCCAACGTCCTGACTTTC. This gives the protein CASSFGQLGSGANVLTF. The complete variable domain, with remaining parts taken from reference TRBV7-3 and TRBJ2-6, reads GAGVSQTPSNKVTEKGKYVELRCDPISGHTALYWYRQSLGQGPEFLIYFQGTGAADDSGLPNDRFFAVRPEGSVSTLKIQRTERGDSAVYLCASSFGQLGSGANVLTFGAGSRLTVL.

This clone was seen more than once but under ten times. The chain carries TRBV7-9 and TRBJ1-2, with 8 bases aligning to TRBD1. V gave up 4 bases and J gave up 7 bases; unmatched junction bases: 11. CDR3 length: 15 residues. CDR1 SEHNR and CDR2 FQNEAQ come from the germline V gene (reference sequence). The CDR3 region is CASSSGQGPLVGYTF. As DNA, the CDR3 is TGTGCCAGCAGCTCCGGACAGGGCCCGTTGGTTGGCTACACCTTC.

This clone was observed a few times. The J gene is TRBJ2-7, the V gene TRBV15; the match to TRBD2 covers 11 bases. In germline, CDR1 is LNHNV, CDR2 YYDKDF (reference sequence). CDR3 size: 17 residues. The V and J ends lost 5 bases and 4 bases, in that order; junction bases with no gene match: 13. CDR3 sequence: CATSPPSVGTSGYEQYF. The CDR3 bases are TGTGCCACCAGCCCTCCAAGCGTCGGGACTAGCGGTTACGAGCAGTACTTC.

J is TRBJ2-7 and V is TRBV4-2, with 8 bases aligning to TRBD2. This CDR3 is 14 amino acids long. CDR1 and CDR2 from the germline V gene are LGHNA and YNFKEQ. The J segment lost 2 bases and the V segment lost 4 bases, leaving 4 bases of the junction unmatched. The CDR3 spells CASSLDGRAYEQYF. CDR3 nucleotide sequence: TGTGCCAGCAGCCTCGACGGGAGGGCCTACGAGCAGTACTTC.

Worth noting for this clone: The junction does not match germline at one end; this may be a read error. Other DNA sequences in this specimen translate into the identical CDR3. The V gene is TRBV15, the J gene TRBJ2-1; TRBD2 agrees at 9 bases. From germline, CDR1 is LNHNV and CDR2 YYDKDF (reference sequence). CDR3 length equals 15 residues. CDR3 bases: TGTGCCACCAGCCGAGAAGCGGGAGGATATAATGAGCAGTTCTTC. Residues: CATSREAGGYNEQFF.

This clone was detected a few times. The chain is built from TRBV7-9 and TRBJ2-5; 8 bases line up with TRBD2. The trim removed 5 bases at V and 5 bases at J, leaving 13 bases unmatched. This CDR3 has 16 amino acids. Germline loops: CDR1 SEHNR, CDR2 FQNEAQ (reference sequence). CDR3 residues: CASSQGLALVLETQYF. Written as DNA, the CDR3 is TGTGCCAGCAGCCAAGGACTAGCTCTAGTGTTGGAGACCCAGTACTTC.

This clone was detected a few times. CDR3 coding DNA: TGTGCCAGCAGCCGCGCCGGGGACAGGGGTGACGGGGAGCTGTTTTTT. Translation gives CASSRAGDRGDGELFF. V gene TRBV5-6 combines with J gene TRBJ2-2; TRBD1 matches 10 bases. V shed 4 bases, J shed 7 bases, and the junction held 10 bases outside the gene matches. Germline-derived CDR1 and CDR2 are SGHDT and YYEEEE. The CDR3 sequence is 16 residues long.

The chain couples TRBV5-1 to TRBJ2-1; 10 bases fit TRBD2. Looked up from germline, CDR1 is SGHRS and CDR2 is YFSETQ. There are 15 residues in the CDR3. With 7 bases clipped from V and 0 bases from J, the junction kept 4 bases outside the gene matches. CDR3: CASASGSSSYNEQFF. The DNA of the CDR3 is TGCGCCAGCGCTAGCGGGAGTAGCTCCTACAATGAGCAGTTCTTC.

The chain has TRBV7-2 and TRBJ2-3, with 10 nucleotides matching TRBD2. This CDR3 has 14 amino acids. CDR1 is SGHTA, CDR2 FQGNSA, per germline. After removal of 6 bases from V and 6 bases from J, the junction contained 6 bases not matched to a gene. The CDR3 sequence is CASRLAGAGDTQYF. The CDR3 DNA reads as TGTGCCAGCAGGCTAGCGGGAGCCGGGGATACGCAGTATTTT.

The chain links TRBV30 to TRBJ2-1; TRBD1 matches 11 bases. The length of the CDR3 is 14 residues. Per the germline V gene, CDR1 is GTSNPN and CDR2 is SVGIG (reference sequence). The V gene end was trimmed by 3 bases and the J gene end by 9 bases; junction bases not matched to a gene: 7. In nucleotides, the CDR3 is TGTGCCTGGAGGGGACAGGGGGATCAGGGTGAGCAGTTCTTC. Translation: CAWRGQGDQGEQFF.

This clone has a handful of counts. V and J are TRBV29-1 and TRBJ1-1, with a possible D match to TRBD1 (5 bases). This CDR3 contains 10 residues. CDR1 is SQVTM and CDR2 is ANQGSEA in the germline V gene. The V end lost 4 bases, the J end lost 8 bases, and 8 bases lay between the germline ends. CDR3 nucleotides: TGCAGCGTTGGGGGGGTAGAAGCTTTCTTT. As protein: CSVGGVEAFF.

A few counts support this clone. The genes are TRBV19 and TRBJ2-3; D not resolved. Per germline, CDR1 LNHDA and CDR2 SQIVND (reference sequence). Deletions cut 4 bases from V and 0 bases from J, with 14 bases between. This CDR3 region has 16 residues. The CDR3 is CASSTQTGASTDTQYF. The CDR3 DNA reads as TGTGCCAGTAGTACTCAGACCGGAGCTAGCACAGATACGCAGTATTTT.

The chain employs TRBV2 and TRBJ2-1, with 7 bases aligning to TRBD1. Per the germline V gene, CDR1 is SNHLY and CDR2 is FYNNEI. The CDR3 is made up of 13 amino acids. J gave up 6 bases and V 5 bases, and 4 bases lay outside the gene matches. The CDR3 DNA reads as TGTGCCAGCAGTCAACAGGGGATCAATGAGCAGTTCTTC. The encoded protein is CASSQQGINEQFF.

J is TRBJ2-4 and V is TRBV4-3; 8 bases map to TRBD1. The V segment lost 5 bases and the J segment 2 bases; nucleotides outside the gene matches: 5. CDR3 size: 15 residues. Germline lookup yields CDR1 LGHNA and CDR2 YSLEER. CDR3 nucleotides: TGCGCCAGCAGCGGGACAGGCGATCCCAAAAACATTCAGTACTTC. It specifies CASSGTGDPKNIQYF.

The J gene is TRBJ1-2, the V gene TRBV7-2, with no clear D. Germline CDR1 is SGHTA and CDR2 is FQGNSA. V lost 10 bases to trimming and J lost 4 bases, with 22 bases between them. CDR3 length: 15 amino acids. The chain's CDR3 is CAIGNNQGSPYGYTF. CDR3 coding DNA: TGTGCCATCGGGAATAATCAAGGCAGCCCCTATGGCTACACCTTC.

There are a few counts of this clone. The chain is built from TRBV5-1 and TRBJ2-3, with TRBD2 identical over 7 bases. The CDR3 sequence is 15 residues long. Germline lookup yields CDR1 SGHRS and CDR2 YFSETQ. Trimming at V came to 0 bases and at J to 3 bases, leaving 4 bases not matched to a gene. CDR3 protein: CASSLGLAVTDTQYF. The CDR3 DNA is TGCGCCAGCAGCTTGGGACTAGCCGTGACAGATACGCAGTATTTT.